Listed here are 15 T cell receptor beta chains from one sample, sequenced in a study of blood T cells in healthy people across ages. Primers used in a second PCR of roughly 6 to 12 cycles were a sample-barcoded 5' primer and a J-beta primer mix. In TCRdb, the 5' RACE reads were re-called with MiXCR into one record per CDR3 protein. The table has about 1,000,000 distinct CDR3 sequences, 45% seen once. Sequencing used blood. Receptor source: a woman aged 55-69 years in good health.

This rearrangement joins TRBV20-1 to TRBJ1-2; TRBD1 matches 7 bases. V trimming: 5 bases; J trimming: 8 bases; junction bases outside the gene matches: 8. Germline values: CDR1 DFQATT, CDR2 SNEGSKA (reference sequence). The CDR3 contains 12 residues. The CDR3 nucleotides read TGCAGTGCTGCCCAGACAGGGAAAGGCTACACCTTC. Translated, it gives CSAAQTGKGYTF.

The V call is TRBV20-1, the J call TRBJ2-7, with 8 bases matching TRBD2. CDR1 DFQATT and CDR2 SNEGSKA come from the germline V gene (reference sequence). This CDR3 is built from 17 residues. J gave up 3 bases and V 0 bases, and 13 bases lay outside the gene matches. This chain's CDR3 is CSARDLFGGGRIYEQYF. CDR3 DNA: TGCAGTGCTAGAGATCTATTCGGAGGCGGGAGGATCTACGAGCAGTACTTC.

V is TRBV20-1 and J is TRBJ1-1; TRBD1 is a possible D gene (5 bases). Germline lookup yields CDR1 DFQATT and CDR2 SNEGSKA (reference sequence). Trimming cost V 3 bases and J 4 bases, with 15 bases left between them. The CDR3 is 14 amino acids. This CDR3 is CSARSYGGTTEAFF. The CDR3 DNA follows: TGCAGTGCTAGGAGTTATGGGGGTACCACTGAAGCTTTCTTT.

In regard to this clonotype: A much larger clonotype is one base distant, so this may be a read error. The J gene is TRBJ2-7, the V gene TRBV6-6, with 8 bases fitting TRBD2. Germline CDR1 MNHNY, CDR2 SVGAGI (reference sequence). CDR3 length: 13 amino acids. The CDR3 here is CASIYGGGYEQYF. The CDR3 DNA reads as TGTGCCAGCATTTACGGGGGGGGCTACGAGCAGTACTTC.

To note about this clonotype: An end of the junction does not agree with germline; a read error may underlie this. The rearrangement uses TRBV28 and TRBJ2-5; perhaps D is TRBD1 or TRBD2 (5 bases each). CDR3 length: 18 amino acids. The germline V gene has CDR1 MDHEN and CDR2 SYDVKM. CDR3: CAGSRPARDGVNKETQYF. The CDR3 DNA is TGTGCCGGCAGCCGTCCCGCGAGGGACGGTGTAAATAAAGAGACCCAGTACTTC.

The chain links TRBV4-2 to TRBJ2-7, with D possibly being TRBD1 or TRBD2 (5 bases each). From germline, CDR1 is LGHNA and CDR2 YNFKEQ. V lost 3 bases and J lost 3, with 18 bases in between. The CDR3 runs 16 residues. CDR3 DNA: TGTGCCAGCAGCCATAGACCGGAGGACAAGGTCTACGAGCAGTACTTC. It yields the protein CASSHRPEDKVYEQYF.

This chain joins TRBV7-7 and TRBJ2-1, with TRBD2 identical over 12 bases. The CDR3 has 17 amino acids. From germline, CDR1 is SSHAT and CDR2 FNYEAQ (reference sequence). V shed 5 bases and J 6 bases; nucleotides not matched to a gene: 11. The CDR3 DNA sequence: TGTGCCAGCAGCGCGGAGCCTCTAGCGGGAGGGGGCAATGAGCAGTTCTTC. As protein: CASSAEPLAGGGNEQFF.

The CDR3 DNA is TGTGCCAGCAGCGACATGGGGATGACGCAGTATTTT. Translation: CASSDMGMTQYF. This rearrangement joins TRBV7-9 to TRBJ2-3; D is unclear. V lost 5 bases, J lost 9 bases, and 12 bases lay in between. From germline, CDR1 is SEHNR and CDR2 FQNEAQ (reference sequence). This CDR3 region has 12 residues.

The chain recombines TRBV29-1 with TRBJ1-5, with a possible D match to TRBD1 (5 bases). The germline V and J ends were trimmed by 6 bases and 5 bases, with 14 bases remaining between them. From germline, CDR1 is SQVTM and CDR2 ANQGSEA. This CDR3 contains 13 residues. This chain's CDR3 is CSVRNKGDQPQHF. CDR3 coding DNA: TGCAGCGTCCGGAATAAAGGGGATCAGCCCCAGCATTTT.

This clonotype was counted a few times. This chain links TRBV5-6 with TRBJ1-2; weak D call: TRBD1 (5 bases). V lost 5 bases and J 3 bases, leaving 20 bases between the germline ends. Germline CDR1 reads SGHDT; CDR2 reads YYEEEE. The CDR3 covers 16 residues. This CDR3 is CASSSALRGEDYGYTF. The DNA for the CDR3 is TGTGCCAGCAGTTCAGCCCTACGGGGGGAGGACTATGGCTACACCTTC.

The table lists this clonotype with a few counts. The chain employs TRBV6-2 or TRBV6-3 and TRBJ2-5; perhaps D is TRBD1 or TRBD2 (5 bases each). CDR3 length: 16 amino acids. Germline CDR1 MNHEY, CDR2 SVGEGT. The germline V and J ends were trimmed by 7 bases and 5 bases, with 23 bases remaining between them. The CDR3 DNA reads TGTGCCAGCAAACTACGCCTAGCAGCTCCAGGGGAGACCCAGTACTTC. It translates to CASKLRLAAPGETQYF.

This clonotype was observed a handful of times. V usage is TRBV27 and J usage is TRBJ1-2; a possible D gene is TRBD1 (5 bases). Trimming removed 5 bases from V and 4 bases from J, with 14 bases in between. The germline CDR1 and CDR2 sequences are MNHEY and SMNVEV (reference sequence). CDR3 size: 14 residues. As DNA, the CDR3 is TGTGCCAGCAGTCCTTCCCGGGACGGCTATGGCTACACCTTC. Translating gives CASSPSRDGYGYTF.

This clonotype was counted between two and nine times. The V call is TRBV4-1, the J call TRBJ2-6; a possible D gene is TRBD2 (6 bases). The V gene lost 0 bases and the J gene lost 2 bases, with 11 bases spanning the gap. The CDR3 has 17 amino acids. Germline V gene lookup returns CDR1 MGHRA and CDR2 YSYEKL. The CDR3 spells CASSQDSTGAGANVLTF. The CDR3 bases are TGCGCCAGCAGCCAAGATTCTACGGGGGCTGGGGCCAACGTCCTGACTTTC.

The rearrangement uses TRBV5-1 and TRBJ2-3, with D unclear. The CDR3 sequence is 16 residues long. In germline, CDR1 is SGHRS, CDR2 YFSETQ. Trimming stripped 0 bases from V and 1 base from J, with 12 bases between. This chain's CDR3 is CASSLDPAMGTDTQYF. CDR3 coding DNA: TGCGCCAGCAGCTTGGATCCGGCGATGGGCACAGATACGCAGTATTTT.

This clonotype was recorded a few times. This chain uses TRBV5-6 with TRBJ2-5; D could derive from TRBD1 or TRBD2 (5 bases each). The germline CDR1 and CDR2 sequences are SGHDT and YYEEEE. V was clipped by 1 base and J by 5 bases, with 12 bases between them. The CDR3 is 14 amino acids. The CDR3 protein is CASSLSRVAETQYF. The CDR3 nucleotides are TGTGCCAGCAGCTTGTCCAGGGTAGCGGAGACCCAGTACTTC.